This T cell receptor beta chain was sequenced for a study of T cell responses to AZD1222 COVID-19 vaccine. Repertoires were generated with immunoSEQ multiplex PCR, while TCRdb's copy carries only in-frame clones and drops some. Of over 120,000 clones listed, roughly 92% are singletons. V was pared by 5 bases and J by 5 bases, with 8 bases of the junction left unmatched. The CDR3 spans 15 residues. CDR1 and CDR2 from the germline V gene are MNHEY and SVGAGI. The rearrangement joins TRBV6-5 to TRBJ2-7; 11 nucleotides match TRBD2. This receptor was identified in an adult who received the AZD1222 COVID-19 vaccine. The starting material was peripheral blood, obtained 28 days after the second AZD1222 dose. The CDR3 DNA follows: TGTGCCAGCAGTCGTATAGCGGGAGGGTGGGACGAGCAGTACTTC. This translates into CASSRIAGGWDEQYF.